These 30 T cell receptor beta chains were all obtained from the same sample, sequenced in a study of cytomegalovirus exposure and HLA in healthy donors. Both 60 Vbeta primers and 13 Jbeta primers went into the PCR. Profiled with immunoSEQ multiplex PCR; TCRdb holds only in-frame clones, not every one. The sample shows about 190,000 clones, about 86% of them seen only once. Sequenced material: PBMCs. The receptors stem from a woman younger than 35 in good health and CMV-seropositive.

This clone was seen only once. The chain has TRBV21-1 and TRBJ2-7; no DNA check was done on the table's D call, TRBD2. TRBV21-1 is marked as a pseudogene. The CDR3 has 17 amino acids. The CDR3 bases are TGTGCCAGCAGCAAATTAGCGGCAGCCGCGGGTTACTACGAGCAGTACTTC. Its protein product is CASSKLAAAAGYYEQYF.

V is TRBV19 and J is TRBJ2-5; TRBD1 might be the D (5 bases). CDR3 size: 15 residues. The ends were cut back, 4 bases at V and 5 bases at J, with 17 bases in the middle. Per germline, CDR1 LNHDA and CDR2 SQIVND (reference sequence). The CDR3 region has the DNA TGTGCCAGTAGTAGGGGTAGGGGCATAGAGGAGACCCAGTACTTC. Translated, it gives CASSRGRGIEETQYF.

This CDR3 reads CASSGPPGQGRLGYGYTF. DNA of the CDR3: TGTGCCAGCAGCGGTCCGCCGGGACAGGGCCGACTAGGCTATGGCTACACCTTC. The V gene is TRBV9, the J gene TRBJ1-2, with 9 bases fitting TRBD1. The CDR3 contains 18 residues. Germline V gives CDR1 SGDLS, CDR2 YYNGEE. The V gene end was trimmed by 3 bases and the J gene end by 4 bases; junction bases not matched to a gene: 16.

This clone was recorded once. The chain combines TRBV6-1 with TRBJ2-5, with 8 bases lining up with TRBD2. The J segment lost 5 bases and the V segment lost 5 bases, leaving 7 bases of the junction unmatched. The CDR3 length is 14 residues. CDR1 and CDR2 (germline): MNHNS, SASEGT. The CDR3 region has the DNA TGTGCCAGCAGTATAGCGGGGACGGGGGAGACCCAGTACTTC. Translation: CASSIAGTGETQYF.

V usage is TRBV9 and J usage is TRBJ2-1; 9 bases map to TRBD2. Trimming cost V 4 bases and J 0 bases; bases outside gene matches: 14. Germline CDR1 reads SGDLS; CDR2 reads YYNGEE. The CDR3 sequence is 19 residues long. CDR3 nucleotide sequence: TGTGCCAGCAGCCGGAGGGTAGCGGGGGCTCGAAGCTCCTACAATGAGCAGTTCTTC. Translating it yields CASSRRVAGARSSYNEQFF.

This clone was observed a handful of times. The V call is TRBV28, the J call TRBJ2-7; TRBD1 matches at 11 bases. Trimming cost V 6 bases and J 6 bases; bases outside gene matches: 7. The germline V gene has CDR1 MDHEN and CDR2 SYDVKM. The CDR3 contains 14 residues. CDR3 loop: CASRRWTGGAEQYF. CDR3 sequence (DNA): TGTGCCAGCAGACGATGGACAGGGGGCGCCGAGCAGTACTTC.

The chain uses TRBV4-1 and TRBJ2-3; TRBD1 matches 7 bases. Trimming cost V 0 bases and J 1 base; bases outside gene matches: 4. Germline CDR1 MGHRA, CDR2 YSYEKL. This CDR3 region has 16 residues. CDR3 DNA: TGCGCCAGCAGCCAAGATACAGGGGTGCGCACAGATACGCAGTATTTT. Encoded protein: CASSQDTGVRTDTQYF.

DNA for the CDR3: TGTGCCAGCAGTGACCTACAGGGGGCTGGGAATTCACCCCTCCACTTT. It translates to CASSDLQGAGNSPLHF. The chain links TRBV6-1 to TRBJ1-6, with 9 bases aligning to TRBD1. Trimming removed 3 bases from V and 7 bases from J; junction bases left unmatched: 7. The CDR3 sequence is 16 residues long. Germline V gives CDR1 MNHNS, CDR2 SASEGT.

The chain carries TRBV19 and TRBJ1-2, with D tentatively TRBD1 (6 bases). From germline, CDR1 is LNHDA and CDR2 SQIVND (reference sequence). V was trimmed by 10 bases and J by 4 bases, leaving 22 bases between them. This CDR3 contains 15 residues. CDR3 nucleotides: TGTGCCACTAAACCGCTAACAGGGCCCTCCTATGGCTACACCTTC. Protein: CATKPLTGPSYGYTF.

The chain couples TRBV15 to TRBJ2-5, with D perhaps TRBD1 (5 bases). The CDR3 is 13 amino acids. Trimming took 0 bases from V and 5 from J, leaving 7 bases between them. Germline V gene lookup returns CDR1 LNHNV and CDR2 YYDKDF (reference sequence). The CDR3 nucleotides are TGTGCCACCAGCAGAGACAGGGCGGAGACCCAGTACTTC. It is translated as CATSRDRAETQYF.

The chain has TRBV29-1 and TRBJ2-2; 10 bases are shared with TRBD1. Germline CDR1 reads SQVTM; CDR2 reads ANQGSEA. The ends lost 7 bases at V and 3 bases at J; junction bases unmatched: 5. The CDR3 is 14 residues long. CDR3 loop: CSAAGTGDTGELFF. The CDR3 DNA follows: TGCAGCGCCGCCGGGACAGGGGACACCGGGGAGCTGTTTTTT.

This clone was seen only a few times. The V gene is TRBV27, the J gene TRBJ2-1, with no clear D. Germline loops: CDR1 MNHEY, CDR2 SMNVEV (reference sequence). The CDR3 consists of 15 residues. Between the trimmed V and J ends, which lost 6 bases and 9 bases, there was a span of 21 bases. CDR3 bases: TGTGCCAGCAGCCCCATCGAGTGGAGCTCGCGTGAGCAGTTCTTC. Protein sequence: CASSPIEWSSREQFF.

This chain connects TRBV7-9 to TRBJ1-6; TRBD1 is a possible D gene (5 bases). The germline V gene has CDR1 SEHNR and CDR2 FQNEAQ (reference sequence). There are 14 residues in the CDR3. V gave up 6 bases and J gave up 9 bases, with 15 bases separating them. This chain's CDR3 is CASRRGGEGSPLHF. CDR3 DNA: TGTGCCAGCAGGCGGGGGGGGGAAGGTTCACCCCTCCACTTT.

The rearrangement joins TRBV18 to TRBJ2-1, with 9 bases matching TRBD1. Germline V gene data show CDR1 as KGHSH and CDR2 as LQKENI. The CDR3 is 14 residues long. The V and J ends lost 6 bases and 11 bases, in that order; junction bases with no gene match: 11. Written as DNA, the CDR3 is TGTGCCAGCTCGCCGGGACAGGGAAACCGCAAGCAGTTCTTC. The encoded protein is CASSPGQGNRKQFF.

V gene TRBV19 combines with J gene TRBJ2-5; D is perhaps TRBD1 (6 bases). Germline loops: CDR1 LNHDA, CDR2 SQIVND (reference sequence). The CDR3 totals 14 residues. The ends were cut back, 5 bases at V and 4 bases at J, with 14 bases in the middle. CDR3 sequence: CASSPWTAGETQYF. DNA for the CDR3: TGTGCCAGTAGTCCCTGGACAGCTGGAGAGACCCAGTACTTC.

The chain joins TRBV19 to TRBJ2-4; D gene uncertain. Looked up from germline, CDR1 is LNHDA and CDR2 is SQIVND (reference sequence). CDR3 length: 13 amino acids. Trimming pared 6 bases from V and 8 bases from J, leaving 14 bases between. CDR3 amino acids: CASSSPPRHIQYF. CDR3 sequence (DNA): TGTGCCAGTAGCTCCCCCCCTAGGCACATTCAGTACTTC.

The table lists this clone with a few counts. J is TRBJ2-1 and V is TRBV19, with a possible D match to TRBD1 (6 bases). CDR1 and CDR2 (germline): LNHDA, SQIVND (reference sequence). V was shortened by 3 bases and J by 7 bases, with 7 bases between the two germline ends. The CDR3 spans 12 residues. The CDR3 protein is CASSITGNEQFF. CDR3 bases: TGTGCCAGTAGTATTACAGGGAATGAGCAGTTCTTC.

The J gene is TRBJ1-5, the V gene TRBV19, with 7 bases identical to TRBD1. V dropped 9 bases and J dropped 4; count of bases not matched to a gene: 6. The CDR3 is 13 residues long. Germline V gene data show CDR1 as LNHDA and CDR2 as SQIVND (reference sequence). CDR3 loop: CASRDRENQPQHF. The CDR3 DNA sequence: TGTGCCAGCAGAGACAGGGAAAATCAGCCCCAGCATTTT.

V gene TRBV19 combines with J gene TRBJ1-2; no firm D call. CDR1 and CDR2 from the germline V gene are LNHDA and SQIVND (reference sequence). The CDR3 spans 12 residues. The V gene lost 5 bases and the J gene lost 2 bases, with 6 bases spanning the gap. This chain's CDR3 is CASSWQNYGYTF. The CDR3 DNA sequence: TGTGCCAGTAGTTGGCAGAACTATGGCTACACCTTC.

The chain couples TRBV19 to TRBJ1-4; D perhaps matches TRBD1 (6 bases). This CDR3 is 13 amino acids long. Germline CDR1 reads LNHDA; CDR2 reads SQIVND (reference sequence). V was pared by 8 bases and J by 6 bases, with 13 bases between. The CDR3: CASLGGDYEKLFF. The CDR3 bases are TGTGCCAGTCTAGGGGGAGACTATGAAAAACTGTTTTTT.

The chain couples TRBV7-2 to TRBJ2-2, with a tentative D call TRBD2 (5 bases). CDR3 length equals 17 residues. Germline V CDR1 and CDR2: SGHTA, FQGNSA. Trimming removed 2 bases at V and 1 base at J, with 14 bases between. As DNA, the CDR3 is TGTGCCAGCAGCTTATCAGGTCTGGCGGGGAACACCGGGGAGCTGTTTTTT. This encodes CASSLSGLAGNTGELFF. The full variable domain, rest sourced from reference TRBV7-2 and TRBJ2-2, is GAGVSQSPSNKVTEKGKDVELRCDPISGHTALYWYRQSLGQGLEFLIYFQGNSAPDKSGLPSDRFSAERTGGSVSTLTIQRTQQEDSAVYLCASSLSGLAGNTGELFFGEGSRLTVL.

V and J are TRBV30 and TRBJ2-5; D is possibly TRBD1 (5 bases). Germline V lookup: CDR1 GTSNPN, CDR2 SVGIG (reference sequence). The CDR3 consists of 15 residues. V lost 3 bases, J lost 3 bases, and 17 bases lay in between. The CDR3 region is CAWSLMAGYEETQYF. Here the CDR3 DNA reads TGTGCCTGGAGCTTAATGGCAGGGTACGAAGAGACCCAGTACTTC.

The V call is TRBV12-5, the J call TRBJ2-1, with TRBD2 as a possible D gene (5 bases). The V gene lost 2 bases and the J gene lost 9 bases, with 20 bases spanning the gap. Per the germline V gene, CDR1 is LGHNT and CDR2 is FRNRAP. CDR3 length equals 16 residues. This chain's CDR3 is CASGLTPSSRVGEQFF. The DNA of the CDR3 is TGTGCTAGTGGTTTGACGCCTAGCAGTCGTGTAGGTGAGCAGTTCTTC.

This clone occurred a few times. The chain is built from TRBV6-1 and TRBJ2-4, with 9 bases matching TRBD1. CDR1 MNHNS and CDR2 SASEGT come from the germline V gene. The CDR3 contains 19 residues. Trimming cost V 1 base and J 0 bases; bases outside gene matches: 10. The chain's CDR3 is CASSEEGTGYVSAKNIQYF. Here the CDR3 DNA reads TGTGCCAGCAGTGAAGAAGGGACAGGGTATGTCTCAGCCAAAAACATTCAGTACTTC.

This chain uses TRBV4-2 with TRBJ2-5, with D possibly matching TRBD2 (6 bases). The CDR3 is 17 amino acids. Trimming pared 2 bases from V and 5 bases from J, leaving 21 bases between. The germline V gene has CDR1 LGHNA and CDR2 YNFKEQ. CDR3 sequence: CASSQRVLGTGDETQYF. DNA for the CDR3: TGTGCCAGCAGCCAACGTGTTTTGGGTACGGGAGACGAGACCCAGTACTTC.

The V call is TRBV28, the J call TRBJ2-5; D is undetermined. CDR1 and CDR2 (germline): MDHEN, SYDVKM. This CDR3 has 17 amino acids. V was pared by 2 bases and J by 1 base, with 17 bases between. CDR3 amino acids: CASSLPNTALRQETQYF. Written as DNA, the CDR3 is TGTGCCAGCAGTTTACCTAACACAGCCCTGCGCCAAGAGACCCAGTACTTC. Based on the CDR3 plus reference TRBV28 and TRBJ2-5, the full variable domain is DVKVTQSSRYLVKRTGEKVFLECVQDMDHENMFWYRQDPGLGLRLIYFSYDVKMKEKGDIPEGYSVSREKKERFSLILESASTNQTSMYLCASSLPNTALRQETQYFGPGTRLLVL.

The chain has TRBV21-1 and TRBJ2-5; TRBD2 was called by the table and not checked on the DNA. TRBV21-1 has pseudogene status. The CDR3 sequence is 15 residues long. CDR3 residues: CTSSKEGGGKETQYF. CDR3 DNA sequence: TGTACCAGCAGCAAAGAGGGCGGGGGGAAAGAGACCCAGTACTTC.

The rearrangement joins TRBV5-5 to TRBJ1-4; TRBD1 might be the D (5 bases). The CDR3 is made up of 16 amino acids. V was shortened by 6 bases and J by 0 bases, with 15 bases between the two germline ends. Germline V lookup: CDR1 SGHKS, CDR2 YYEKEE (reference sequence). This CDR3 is CASNKGTGATNEKLFF. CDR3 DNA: TGTGCCAGCAACAAAGGAACAGGTGCAACTAATGAAAAACTGTTTTTT.

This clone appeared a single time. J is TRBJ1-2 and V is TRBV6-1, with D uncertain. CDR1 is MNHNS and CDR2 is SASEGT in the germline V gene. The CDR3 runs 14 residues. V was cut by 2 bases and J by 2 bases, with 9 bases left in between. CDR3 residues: CASSERHANYGYTF. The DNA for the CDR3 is TGTGCCAGCAGTGAAAGACACGCCAACTATGGCTACACCTTC.

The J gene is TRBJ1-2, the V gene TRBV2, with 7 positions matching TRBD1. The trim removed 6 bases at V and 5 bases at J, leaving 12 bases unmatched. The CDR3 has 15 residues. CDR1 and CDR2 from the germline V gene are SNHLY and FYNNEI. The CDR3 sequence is CASRGADRSLYGYTF. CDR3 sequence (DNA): TGTGCCAGCAGAGGGGCGGACAGGTCCCTTTATGGCTACACCTTC.